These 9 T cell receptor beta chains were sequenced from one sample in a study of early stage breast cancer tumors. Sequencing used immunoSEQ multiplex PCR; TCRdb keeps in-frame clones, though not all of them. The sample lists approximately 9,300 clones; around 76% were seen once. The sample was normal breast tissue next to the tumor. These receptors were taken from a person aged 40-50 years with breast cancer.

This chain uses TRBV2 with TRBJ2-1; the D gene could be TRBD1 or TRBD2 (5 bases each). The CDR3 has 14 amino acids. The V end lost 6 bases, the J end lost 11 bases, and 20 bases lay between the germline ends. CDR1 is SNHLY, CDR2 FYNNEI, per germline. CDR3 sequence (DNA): TGTGCCAGCAGGGAACTACCCACCCAGGGACAGCAGTTCTTC. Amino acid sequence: CASRELPTQGQQFF.

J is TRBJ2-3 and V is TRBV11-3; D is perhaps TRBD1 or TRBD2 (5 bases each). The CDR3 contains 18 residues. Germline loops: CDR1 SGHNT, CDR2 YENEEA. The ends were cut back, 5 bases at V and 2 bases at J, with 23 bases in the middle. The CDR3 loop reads CASSPRGSGLLLTDTQYF. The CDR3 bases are TGTGCCAGCAGCCCTCGGGGCTCCGGCCTTCTCCTCACAGATACGCAGTATTTT.

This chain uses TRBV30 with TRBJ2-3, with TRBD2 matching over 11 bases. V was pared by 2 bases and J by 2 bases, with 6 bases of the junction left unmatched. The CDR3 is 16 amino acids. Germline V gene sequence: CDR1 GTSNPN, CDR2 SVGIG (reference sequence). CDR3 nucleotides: TGTGCCTGGAGTACGGATAGCGGGAGGGCCACAGATACGCAGTATTTT. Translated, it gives CAWSTDSGRATDTQYF.

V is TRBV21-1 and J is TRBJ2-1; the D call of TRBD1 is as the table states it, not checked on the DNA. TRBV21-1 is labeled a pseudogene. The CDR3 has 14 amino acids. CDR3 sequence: CARCRDRGYNEQFF. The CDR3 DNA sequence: TGTGCCCGGTGCCGAGACAGGGGTTACAATGAGCAGTTCTTC.

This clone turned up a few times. The CDR3 coding sequence is TGTGCCAGCAGCCAGGCTACAGGGGAAGCCTATGGCTACACCTTC. Protein product: CASSQATGEAYGYTF. This chain joins TRBV4-2 and TRBJ1-2; TRBD1 agrees at 7 bases. The CDR3 runs 15 residues. In germline, CDR1 is LGHNA, CDR2 YNFKEQ. The V and J ends lost 3 bases and 4 bases, in that order; junction bases with no gene match: 8.

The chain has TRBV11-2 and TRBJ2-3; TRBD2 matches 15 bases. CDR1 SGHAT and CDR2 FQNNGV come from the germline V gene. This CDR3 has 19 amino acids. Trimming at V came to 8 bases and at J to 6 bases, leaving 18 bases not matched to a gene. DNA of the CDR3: TGTGCCAGCTACGACCGCGGACTAGCGGGAGGGGATGGGCTGGATACGCAGTATTTT. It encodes CASYDRGLAGGDGLDTQYF.

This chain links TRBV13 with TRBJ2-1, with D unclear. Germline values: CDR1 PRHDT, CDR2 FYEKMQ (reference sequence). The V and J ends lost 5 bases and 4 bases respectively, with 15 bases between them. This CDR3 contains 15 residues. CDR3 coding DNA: TGTGCCAGCAGCCCTCCGGGCCTAACTTACAATGAGCAGTTCTTC. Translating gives CASSPPGLTYNEQFF.

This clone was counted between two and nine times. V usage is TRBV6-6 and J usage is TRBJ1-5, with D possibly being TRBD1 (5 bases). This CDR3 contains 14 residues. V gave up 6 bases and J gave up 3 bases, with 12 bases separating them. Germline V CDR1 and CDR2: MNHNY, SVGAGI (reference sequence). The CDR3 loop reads CASRTSGSNQPQHF. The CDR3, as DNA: TGTGCCAGCAGAACCTCAGGGTCCAATCAGCCCCAGCATTTT.

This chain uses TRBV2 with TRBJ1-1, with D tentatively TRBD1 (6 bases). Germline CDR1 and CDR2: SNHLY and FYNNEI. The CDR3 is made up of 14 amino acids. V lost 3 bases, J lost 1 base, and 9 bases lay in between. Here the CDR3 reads CASSEGGANTEAFF. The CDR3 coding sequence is TGTGCCAGCAGTGAGGGGGGCGCGAACACTGAAGCTTTCTTT.